These 4 T cell receptor beta chains were sequenced from one sample in a study of beta chain features in type 1 diabetes. What these receptors recognize is not known. TCRB transcripts that were expressed got sequenced, as all of the isolated RNA had been reverse transcribed. TCRdb's table, derived via immunoSEQ multiplex PCR, lists solely in-frame clones and lacks some. The sample gives about 170,000 clones, approximately 7.8% of which show up once; around 0.9% is in the top ten. The study, taken as a whole, reports: All four CD4+ subsets from Type 1 diabetes patients carried moderately but significantly shorter TCRB CDR3s.

Sequenced: central memory CD4+ T cells from blood. These receptors came from a woman aged 40 to 50 with type 1 diabetes.

V is TRBV4-3 and J is TRBJ2-1, with D possibly matching TRBD2 (6 bases). The CDR3 covers 19 residues. Germline V gene sequence: CDR1 LGHNA, CDR2 YSLEER. V was clipped by 1 base and J by 2 bases, with 21 bases between them. CDR3 coding DNA: TGCGCCAGCAGCCAAGGGCTTTCCGCAAGCGGGCTAACCTACAATGAGCAGTTCTTC. It specifies CASSQGLSASGLTYNEQFF.

This clone came up many times. The chain employs TRBV7-2 and TRBJ1-6; D is uncertain. V was clipped by 3 bases and J by 6 bases, with 15 bases between them. Per the germline V gene, CDR1 is SGHTA and CDR2 is FQGNSA. This CDR3 region has 16 residues. The chain's CDR3 is CASSFLGGSVNSPLHF. In nucleotides, the CDR3 is TGTGCCAGCAGCTTTCTCGGAGGGAGCGTTAATTCACCCCTCCACTTT.

This clone was counted a few times. The rearrangement links TRBV5-1 to TRBJ1-2; D gene unclear. Germline lookup yields CDR1 SGHRS and CDR2 YFSETQ. The CDR3 is made up of 12 amino acids. V lost 2 bases, J lost 6 bases, and 8 bases lay in between. Written as DNA, the CDR3 is TGCGCCAGCAGCTTCGACTGGGATGGCTACACCTTC. Its translation: CASSFDWDGYTF.

This clone was recorded at least ten times. The chain carries TRBV7-2 and TRBJ2-1, with 11 nucleotides matching TRBD2. CDR1 SGHTA and CDR2 FQGNSA come from the germline V gene. The CDR3 extends over 15 amino acids. The V and J ends lost 5 bases and 2 bases, in that order; junction bases with no gene match: 2. The CDR3, as DNA: TGTGCCAGCAGCAATAGCGGGGGGGCCTACAATGAGCAGTTCTTC. This codes for CASSNSGGAYNEQFF. Variable domain in full (rest from reference TRBV7-2 and TRBJ2-1): GAGVSQSPSNKVTEKGKDVELRCDPISGHTALYWYRQSLGQGLEFLIYFQGNSAPDKSGLPSDRFSAERTGGSVSTLTIQRTQQEDSAVYLCASSNSGGAYNEQFFGPGTRLTVL.